This TCR beta chain was recovered during a study of blood T cell repertoires in COVID-19. On the study more broadly: COVID-19 samples collected from the United States, Italy and Spain covered acute and convalescent phases.

The CDR3 sequence is 16 residues long. CDR1 and CDR2 (germline): MNHEY, SVGAGI. Unmatched junction bases numbered 6, after V lost 0 bases and J lost 3 bases. Original methodology: Reference gene primer amplification in the assay estimated nucleated cell counts. The data were produced by immunoSEQ multiplex PCR, yet TCRdb's version contains in-frame clones alone and is incomplete. From that table come the V and J calls and clone size; the DNA was used to work out D and trimming. The data contain about 200,000 clones, around 84% of them singletons. The cohort comprised adults aged 18 to 89 years residing in 20 to 30 US areas.

This clonotype was sampled from a woman aged 40 to 50 with acute COVID-19. V gene TRBV6-5 combines with J gene TRBJ2-7, with TRBD1 matching 9 bases. Input material: PBMCs or T cells enriched from blood (not recorded which). The CDR3, as DNA: TGTGCCAGCAGTTACTCCACAGGGGGCGCGGGCTACGAGCAGTACTTC. Residues: CASSYSTGGAGYEQYF.